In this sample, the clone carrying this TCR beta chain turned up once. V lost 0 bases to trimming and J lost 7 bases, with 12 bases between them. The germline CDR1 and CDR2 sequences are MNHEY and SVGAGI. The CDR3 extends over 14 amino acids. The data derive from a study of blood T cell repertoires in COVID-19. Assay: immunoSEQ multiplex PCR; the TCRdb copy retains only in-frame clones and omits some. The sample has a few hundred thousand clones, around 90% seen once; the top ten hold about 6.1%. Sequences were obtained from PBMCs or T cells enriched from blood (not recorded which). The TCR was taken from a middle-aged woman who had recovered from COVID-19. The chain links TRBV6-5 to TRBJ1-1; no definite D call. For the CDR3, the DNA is TGTGCCAGCAGTTACTCGAGATTCCGAGTTGAAGCTTTCTTT. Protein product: CASSYSRFRVEAFF.